This entry is about one TCR beta chain. Its antigen has not been determined. The CDR3 does not close with the conserved phenylalanine or tryptophan, likely indicating a read error. The DNA is omitted, as the CDR3 cannot be located on it reliably, and the CDR3 follows TCRdb's listing. The data originate from a study of T cell responses to AZD1222 COVID-19 vaccine (dated by TCRdb to the early 2020s). Some background on the complete study: AZD1222 recipients whose second dose came at about 4 weeks and those whose second dose came at about 12 weeks were combined into one group, since spike-specific TCR depth and breadth did not differ between the two schedules. TCR sequencing covered about 230 trial participants: about 210 given two doses of AZD1222 and 26 given two doses of MenACWY control vaccine. Trial participants were enrolled into age subgroups of 18-55, 56-69 and 70-plus years, which contained 148, 28 and 57 TCR-sequenced participants, respectively. Study-wide conclusions, independent of this receptor: The vaccine-associated CD4 TCRs covered the entire spike protein, and the dominant responses fell in regions 160-218 and 743-854. Conclusions about previously exposed vaccinees are limited, since just five or six AZD1222 recipients were seropositive for SARS-CoV-2 at baseline. Because no day 14 peak-response samples were available, the repertoires could be characterized only after the peak T cell response. Epitopes outside the regions mutated in the B.1.351 and B.1.1.7 variants were reportedly recognized by nearly half of the unique spike-specific TCRs. Participants were mostly white British and included more females than males, and it was suggested by the authors that clonal diversity may have been underestimated. In the small 56-69-year group, the increase in depth fell short of significance, most likely because of low power. After two AZD1222 doses, both the breadth and the depth of spike-specific TCRs were significantly higher than at day 0 and than in MenACWY recipients.

Including both end residues, the CDR3 is 11 amino acids long. Reading the germline V gene (reference sequence) gives CDR1 WNHNN and CDR2 SYGVQD. The CDR3 regions of human TCRbeta chains were subjected to immunosequencing. As for how the authors treated the data: Repertoire TCRs were matched against a reference library of SARS-CoV-2-specific TCRs generated with the MIRA antigen-specificity platform. Breadth meant the fraction of unique TCRs that were SARS-CoV-2-associated, whereas depth meant the fraction of total T cells that were SARS-CoV-2-associated. Using the MIRA data, each spike-specific TCR was mapped to the spike region that the TCR reacts to and placed in a CD4 or CD8 class. Log10-transformed breadth and depth values were compared by one-way ANOVA with Sidak's multiple comparisons tests. TCRdb took over this immuneACCESS table, retaining in-frame rearrangements with V and J assigned. Such tables are incomplete; in checked studies, under half of the missing clones stem from an unresolved V gene, and the remainder is unexplained. Clone size and the V and J calls come from that table; the DNA yielded D and trimming. Across this sample there are approximately 170,000 clones, with 85% to 95% seen only once. The ten largest clonotypes hold 3.5% to 5% of the sample.

Taken with the paper, the label for time point translates to: baseline before first vaccination. Samples from vaccinated people were obtained from the UK trials COV001 and COV002, which included a single-blind randomized controlled phase 2/3 trial of AZD1222 (ChAdOx1 nCoV-19) in healthy adults. For TCRbeta chain sequencing, PBMC samples were collected from trial participants at day 0 and at day 28 after the second dose. Sample: peripheral blood, taken on day 0 of AZD1222 vaccination. The chain is made from TRBV10-1 and TRBJ1-4. This TCR was recovered from an adult in good health. The CDR3 sequence is CASSESTTARV.